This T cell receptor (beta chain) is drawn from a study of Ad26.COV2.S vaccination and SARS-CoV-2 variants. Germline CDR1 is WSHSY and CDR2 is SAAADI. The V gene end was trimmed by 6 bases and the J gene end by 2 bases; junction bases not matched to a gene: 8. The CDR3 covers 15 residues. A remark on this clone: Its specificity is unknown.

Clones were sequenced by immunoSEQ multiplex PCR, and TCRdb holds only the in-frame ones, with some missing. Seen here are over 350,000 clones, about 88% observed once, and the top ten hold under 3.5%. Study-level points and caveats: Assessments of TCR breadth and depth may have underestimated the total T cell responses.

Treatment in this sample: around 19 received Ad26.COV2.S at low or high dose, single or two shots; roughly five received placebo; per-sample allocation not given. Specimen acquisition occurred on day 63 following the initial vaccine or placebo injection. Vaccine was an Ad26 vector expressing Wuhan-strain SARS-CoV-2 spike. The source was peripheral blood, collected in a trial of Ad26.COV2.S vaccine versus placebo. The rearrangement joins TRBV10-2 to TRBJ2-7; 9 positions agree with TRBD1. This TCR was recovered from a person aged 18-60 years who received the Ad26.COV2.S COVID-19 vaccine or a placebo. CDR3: CASREGTGKAYEQYF. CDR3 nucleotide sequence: TGCGCCAGCAGGGAAGGGACAGGGAAAGCCTACGAGCAGTACTTC.